The 19 T cell receptor beta chains below were found in one sample sequenced in a study of CD8+CD57+ T cells in acquired aplastic anemia. TCR beta VDJ and CDR3 profiles were obtained from a genomic DNA template. Via MiXCR, TCRdb re-called the reads, giving one row per CDR3 protein. The table has 250,000 to 350,000 distinct CDR3 sequences, roughly half seen once. Sequencing input: sorted CD4+, CD8+, or CD8+CD57+ T cells (not recorded which) from PBMCs. All receptors derive from a human donor with severe aplastic anemia or a healthy control (not recorded which).

V gene TRBV7-9 combines with J gene TRBJ2-7; the D is unclear. The CDR3 length is 14 residues. Trimming removed 1 base from V and 2 bases from J, with 9 bases in between. Germline V gene sequence: CDR1 SEHNR, CDR2 FQNEAQ (reference sequence). In DNA form, the CDR3 reads TGTGCCAGCAGCTTAGAACAGCCTACCTACGAGCAGTACTTC. Its protein is CASSLEQPTYEQYF.

V usage is TRBV29-1 and J usage is TRBJ1-1; the D gene is possibly TRBD1 (6 bases). Germline-derived CDR1 and CDR2 are SQVTM and ANQGSEA. V dropped 4 bases and J dropped 6 bases, with 18 bases sitting between them. The CDR3 has 14 residues. CDR3: CSVAGGGDWAEAFF. The CDR3 DNA sequence: TGCAGCGTTGCCGGTGGGGGCGATTGGGCTGAAGCTTTCTTT.

V gene TRBV7-9 combines with J gene TRBJ1-6, with TRBD1 identical over 7 bases. The CDR3 has 14 residues. Germline V CDR1 and CDR2: SEHNR, FQNEAQ (reference sequence). J lost 8 bases, V lost 2 bases, and 3 bases had no gene match. CDR3 in amino acids: CASSLRGHYSPLHF. The CDR3 DNA follows: TGTGCCAGCAGCTTAAGGGGGCATTATTCACCCCTCCACTTT.

The chain joins TRBV29-1 to TRBJ1-2; TRBD1 matches at 8 bases. Per the germline V gene, CDR1 is SQVTM and CDR2 is ANQGSEA. The junction had 5 bases not matched to a gene; V was cut back by 0 bases and J by 5 bases. CDR3 length: 14 residues. The CDR3 spells CSVEEPGGFYGYTF. Written as DNA, the CDR3 is TGCAGCGTTGAAGAGCCAGGGGGCTTTTATGGCTACACCTTC.

The chain employs TRBV7-2 and TRBJ2-1, with 7 nucleotides matching TRBD2. V lost 5 bases to trimming and J lost 8 bases; unmatched junction nucleotides: 9. CDR3 length: 14 amino acids. CDR1 is SGHTA and CDR2 is FQGNSA in the germline V gene. CDR3 amino acids: CASSQGEGRHEQFF. Written as DNA, the CDR3 is TGTGCCAGCAGCCAAGGGGAGGGAAGGCATGAGCAGTTCTTC.

In this sample, this clonotype turned up a few times. A read error may explain this, as a much larger clone is one base away. The chain recombines TRBV9 with TRBJ2-2; unclear D gene. CDR1 and CDR2 (germline): SGDLS, YYNGEE. The CDR3 sequence is 13 residues long. Deletions cut 3 bases from V and 8 bases from J, with 11 bases between. The chain's CDR3 is CASSALSLGELFF. DNA of the CDR3: TGTGCCAGCAGCGCCCTCTCCCTTGGGGAGCTGTTTTTT.

The gene calls are TRBV10-2 and TRBJ2-1; 7 nucleotides agree with TRBD2. The CDR3 sequence is 14 residues long. Trimming took 6 bases from V and 0 from J; bases not matched to a gene: 2. Germline V gives CDR1 WSHSY, CDR2 SAAADI. As DNA, the CDR3 is TGCGCCAGCAGGGCGGGAGACTCCTACAATGAGCAGTTCTTC. Translating it yields CASRAGDSYNEQFF.

The chain uses TRBV29-1 and TRBJ1-1; TRBD1 is a possible D gene (5 bases). In germline, CDR1 is SQVTM, CDR2 ANQGSEA. Trimming took 7 bases from V and 0 from J, leaving 12 bases between them. The CDR3 consists of 13 residues. The CDR3 coding sequence is TGCAGCGCCAAAGGGGTCATGAACACTGAAGCTTTCTTT. As protein: CSAKGVMNTEAFF.

This clonotype has just a few counts. V is TRBV20-1 and J is TRBJ2-7; D perhaps matches TRBD2 (5 bases). V was shortened by 1 base and J by 2 bases, with 12 bases between the two germline ends. The CDR3 runs 14 residues. Per the germline V gene, CDR1 is DFQATT and CDR2 is SNEGSKA (reference sequence). The CDR3 is CSARAPSLAYEQYF. The CDR3 DNA follows: TGCAGTGCTAGAGCCCCCTCACTAGCCTACGAGCAGTACTTC.

This chain links TRBV2 with TRBJ1-6, with a weak D call TRBD1 (6 bases). Trimming pared 1 base from V and 9 bases from J, leaving 10 bases between. Germline V gives CDR1 SNHLY, CDR2 FYNNEI. This CDR3 comprises 14 residues. The CDR3 reads CASSEDRDLSPLHF. CDR3 DNA sequence: TGTGCCAGCAGTGAAGACAGGGATCTTTCACCCCTCCACTTT.

V usage is TRBV20-1 and J usage is TRBJ1-2; D not certain. Trimming pared 0 bases from V and 2 bases from J, leaving 10 bases between. The germline CDR1 and CDR2 sequences are DFQATT and SNEGSKA (reference sequence). The CDR3 extends over 14 amino acids. This CDR3 is CSARDWGKNYGYTF. CDR3 DNA sequence: TGCAGTGCTAGAGATTGGGGAAAAAACTATGGCTACACCTTC.

The table lists this clonotype with many counts. The chain is built from TRBV20-1 and TRBJ2-7; 8 bases fit TRBD2. The CDR3 contains 17 residues. V was pared by 1 base and J by 1 base, with 12 bases of the junction left unmatched. Germline V CDR1 and CDR2: DFQATT, SNEGSKA (reference sequence). The CDR3 reads CSARGPGDKRGSYEQYF. The CDR3, as DNA: TGCAGTGCTAGAGGTCCGGGGGACAAGCGGGGGTCCTACGAGCAGTACTTC.

This clonotype was picked up many times. The genes are TRBV13 and TRBJ1-5; unclear D gene. Trimming removed 3 bases at V and 4 bases at J, with 7 bases between. This CDR3 comprises 13 residues. Germline CDR1 reads PRHDT; CDR2 reads FYEKMQ (reference sequence). Written as DNA, the CDR3 is TGTGCCAGCAGCTTGCAGACGAATCAGCCCCAGCATTTT. This encodes CASSLQTNQPQHF.

The J gene is TRBJ2-7, the V gene TRBV20-1, with 8 bases identical to TRBD2. This CDR3 is 14 amino acids long. Germline V CDR1 and CDR2: DFQATT, SNEGSKA (reference sequence). J gave up 2 bases and V 3 bases, and 6 bases lay outside the gene matches. For the CDR3, the DNA is TGCAGTGCTAGGACTAGCGCAGCCGCCTACGAGCAGTACTTC. It translates to CSARTSAAAYEQYF.

This sequence joins TRBV9 and TRBJ1-6; weak D call: TRBD1 (5 bases). Germline values: CDR1 SGDLS, CDR2 YYNGEE. The CDR3 is 13 residues long. Trimming took 2 bases from V and 9 from J, leaving 9 bases between them. CDR3 loop: CASSVQGFSPLHF. Here the CDR3 DNA reads TGTGCCAGCAGCGTCCAGGGTTTTTCACCCCTCCACTTT.

This clonotype has ten or more counts. The chain uses TRBV10-3 and TRBJ1-3; 9 bases line up with TRBD1. CDR3 length: 18 residues. Germline V gene lookup returns CDR1 ENHRY and CDR2 SYGVKD. The V segment lost 0 bases and the J segment 2 bases; nucleotides outside the gene matches: 8. The CDR3 DNA follows: TGTGCCATCAGTGAGTCCAACCAGGGGACAGGGCCTGGAAACACCATATATTTT. It specifies CAISESNQGTGPGNTIYF.

A word on this clonotype: Because the CDR3's place on the DNA is in doubt, the DNA is left out and the CDR3 is given as listed by TCRdb. The rearrangement uses TRBV7-6 and TRBJ2-5; the table gives TRBD1 as D, unverified against the DNA. Per germline, CDR1 SGHVS and CDR2 FNYEAQ. Inclusive of both ends, the CDR3 amounts to 20 amino acids. The CDR3: CASSLAEGAELFFGSGTQYF.

This chain links TRBV5-1 with TRBJ2-7; 7 positions agree with TRBD1. Per the germline V gene, CDR1 is SGHRS and CDR2 is YFSETQ. This CDR3 has 13 amino acids. V shed 3 bases, J shed 6 bases, and the junction held 6 bases outside the gene matches. The CDR3 is CASSYWTGLEQYF. The CDR3 DNA sequence: TGCGCCAGCAGCTACTGGACAGGTCTCGAGCAGTACTTC.

The chain recombines TRBV7-2 with TRBJ1-1; weak D call: TRBD1 (5 bases). The CDR3 contains 14 residues. Germline values: CDR1 SGHTA, CDR2 FQGNSA. V lost 3 bases and J 1 base, leaving 9 bases between the germline ends. The CDR3 DNA follows: TGTGCCAGCAGCTTGGGGGTATCGAACACTGAAGCTTTCTTT. It codes for CASSLGVSNTEAFF.